This T cell receptor (beta chain) was recorded in a study of blood T cell repertoires in COVID-19. Overall study: Both acute and convalescent COVID-19 samples were obtained from the United States, Italy and Spain. The analysed material was cDNA or gDNA that came from T cells, B-cell-depleted T cells, or PBMCs.

There are 16 residues in the CDR3. The V gene lost 4 bases and the J gene lost 0 bases, with 14 bases spanning the gap. CDR1 SGDLS and CDR2 YYNGEE come from the germline V gene. Authors' methods: By means of reference gene primer amplification, nucleated cell counts were estimated. The method was immunoSEQ multiplex PCR; TCRdb's version includes in-frame clones alone and lacks a portion of them. Clone size and V and J calls were adopted from that table, with D and trimming inferred from the DNA. The sample consists of tens of thousands of clones, roughly 77% of them appearing once. The sequenced material came from peripheral blood. The sequence derives from a human donor in a cohort sampled during active COVID-19. This chain connects TRBV9 to TRBJ2-1, with D possibly being TRBD2 (6 bases). The DNA of the CDR3 is TGTGCCAGCAGCCCGAGCTGGACTACCTCCTACAATGAGCAGTTCTTC. Amino acids: CASSPSWTTSYNEQFF.